This is a list of T cell receptor beta chains from one sample in a study of cytomegalovirus exposure and HLA in healthy donors. The table came from immunoSEQ multiplex PCR; TCRdb's copy has only in-frame clones and leaves some out. Among around 400,000 clones listed, just over 85% were seen once. Source material: PBMCs. The origin of the receptors is a woman between 18 and 30 years old in good health and CMV-seronegative. CDR3s include the opening cysteine and the closing phenylalanine or tryptophan. The D gene is left open where the match is weak. Part of the rows lack a size; the others show once, few, many or a class for expanded clones.

TRBJ1-2,TRBV10-2,.,.,13,CASSNTGLNGYTF,TGCGCCAGCAGCAACACAGGGTTGAATGGCTACACCTTC
TRBJ2-1,TRBV11-2,.,.,16,CASSLRLVMGYNEQFF,TGTGCCAGCAGCTTGCGACTAGTTATGGGCTACAATGAGCAGTTCTTC
TRBJ2-4,TRBV29-1,.,.,13,CSVGTKAKNIQYF,TGCAGCGTTGGGACAAAGGCCAAAAACATTCAGTACTTC
TRBJ1-5,TRBV4-1,once,TRBD1,17,CASSQDRGRTSNQPQHF,TGCGCCAGCAGCCAGGACAGGGGGCGGACAAGCAATCAGCCCCAGCATTTT
TRBJ1-5,TRBV28,.,.,13,CASRVQGNQPQHF,TGTGCCAGCAGGGTACAGGGTAATCAGCCCCAGCATTTT
TRBJ2-7,TRBV9,.,TRBD2,16,CASSVGGTSGFYEQYF,TGTGCCAGCAGCGTAGGCGGGACTAGCGGCTTCTACGAGCAGTACTTC
TRBJ2-7,TRBV11-2,.,.,13,CASSFPGAYEQYF,TGTGCCAGCAGCTTCCCAGGTGCCTACGAGCAGTACTTC
TRBJ2-3,TRBV7-9,.,TRBD2,16,CASSLGGTSGTDTQYF,TGTGCCAGCAGCTTAGGAGGGACTAGCGGCACAGATACGCAGTATTTT
TRBJ2-7,TRBV5-4,.,.,12,CASSTGSYEQYF,TGTGCCAGCAGCACAGGGTCGTACGAGCAGTACTTC
TRBJ1-3,TRBV6-1,.,.,15,CASSILVHSGNTIYF,TGTGCCAGCAGCATACTCGTCCACTCTGGAAACACCATATATTTT
TRBJ1-5,TRBV28,few,.,13,CASSSGSYQPQHF,TGTGCCAGCAGTTCTGGGAGCTATCAGCCCCAGCATTTT
TRBJ2-7,TRBV5-1,.,TRBD1,14,CASSFSRGNDEQYF,TGCGCCAGCAGCTTCAGCAGGGGGAACGATGAGCAGTACTTC
TRBJ1-5,TRBV6-1,once,.,13,CASRRGWDQPQHF,TGTGCCAGCCGTCGAGGGTGGGATCAGCCCCAGCATTTT
TRBJ2-3,TRBV29-1,.,.,14,CSVAKDRTTDTQYF,TGCAGCGTTGCGAAGGACAGAACCACAGATACGCAGTATTTT
TRBJ2-7,TRBV19,.,TRBD1,14,CASSFGTGGDEQYF,TGTGCCAGTAGTTTCGGGACAGGGGGCGACGAGCAGTACTTC
TRBJ2-5,TRBV29-1,.,.,13,CSVSPLRGETQYF,TGCAGCGTTTCCCCCTTAAGAGGAGAGACCCAGTACTTC
TRBJ2-1,TRBV5-1,.,TRBD2,16,CASSPISGSSYNEQFF,TGCGCCAGCAGCCCAATTAGCGGGAGCTCCTACAATGAGCAGTTCTTC
TRBJ1-3,TRBV29-1,.,.,14,CSVEAGPSGNTIYF,TGCAGCGTTGAAGCAGGCCCCTCTGGAAACACCATATATTTT
TRBJ1-4,TRBV7-9,.,.,12,CASSSGSEKLFF,TGTGCCAGCAGCTCCGGGTCCGAAAAACTGTTTTTT
TRBJ1-5,TRBV4-1,.,.,14,CASSLDTGNQPQHF,TGCGCCAGCAGCCTGGACACGGGCAATCAGCCCCAGCATTTT
TRBJ2-3,TRBV19,.,.,12,CASSLSTDTQYF,TGTGCCAGTAGCCTGAGCACAGATACGCAGTATTTT
TRBJ1-1,TRBV10-3,.,.,16,CAIAPLSVQEGTEAFF,TGTGCCATCGCCCCATTGTCGGTTCAGGAGGGCACTGAAGCTTTCTTT
TRBJ1-1,TRBV5-1,.,.,16,CASSLNPGTRNTEAFF,TGCGCCAGCAGCTTGAACCCCGGGACAAGGAACACTGAAGCTTTCTTT
TRBJ1-3,TRBV18,.,TRBD1,15,CASSPGQGPGNTIYF,TGTGCCAGCTCACCGGGACAGGGACCTGGAAACACCATATATTTT
TRBJ2-7,TRBV29-1,.,TRBD2,13,CSVPSGGNYEQYF,TGCAGCGTTCCTAGCGGGGGGAACTACGAGCAGTACTTC
TRBJ1-2,TRBV7-2,.,TRBD1,16,CASSLTGQGNFYGYTF,TGTGCCAGCAGCTTGACCGGACAGGGAAATTTCTACGGCTACACCTTC
TRBJ1-1,TRBV5-4,.,.,15,CASSDRQDLNTEAFF,TGTGCCAGCAGCGACCGACAGGATCTGAACACTGAAGCTTTCTTT
TRBJ2-2,TRBV5-4,.,.,17,CASSLPRGADDTGELFF,TGTGCCAGCAGCCTGCCACGGGGGGCTGACGACACCGGGGAGCTGTTTTTT
TRBJ1-1,TRBV27,few,.,17,CASSPTRQALKNTEAFF,TGTGCCAGCAGTCCTACCCGACAGGCCCTTAAGAACACTGAAGCTTTCTTT
TRBJ1-5,TRBV7-2,.,TRBD1,15,CASSLATGQGQPQHF,TGTGCCAGCAGCTTAGCGACAGGGCAAGGACAGCCCCAGCATTTT